The next 25 T cell receptor beta chains were all read from a single sample in a study of regulatory T cells in long-lasting Graves disease. Specified time point: newly diagnosed GD, antithyroid drugs for less than 3 months. Generation of the TCR library employed RNA extracted from PBMCs. Sequencing libraries for TCR beta were prepared with iRepertoire HTBI primers and Arm-PCR of CDR3 regions. TCRdb itself ran the multiplex PCR reads through MiXCR, one entry per CDR3 protein. The sample holds approximately 540,000 distinct CDR3 sequences, around 12% seen once. These sequences were also reported in another study, on T cells in Graves' hyperthyroidism and ophthalmopathy.

The sample in question was peripheral blood mononuclear cells (PBMCs), obtained at new diagnosis, from a patient treated with antithyroid drugs. The receptors were gathered from a woman aged 25-40 years with Graves disease.

This clonotype has a count of ten or more. This sequence joins TRBV6-2 or TRBV6-3 and TRBJ1-5, with D possibly being TRBD1 (5 bases). CDR3 length: 17 residues. CDR1 and CDR2 (germline): MNHEY, SVGEGT. V shed 0 bases and J shed 2 bases, with 14 bases lying between them. CDR3 DNA: TGTGCCAGCAGTTACTCGATGCGGGACTTCGGCAATCAGCCCCAGCATTTT. Amino acid sequence: CASSYSMRDFGNQPQHF.

Many counts were recorded for this clonotype. This CDR3 reads CASSEAPLSGANVLTF. The DNA for the CDR3 is TGTGCCAGCAGTGAAGCACCGCTCTCTGGGGCCAACGTCCTGACTTTC. The V and J genes are TRBV25-1 and TRBJ2-6; D not resolved. CDR1 MGHDK and CDR2 SYGVNS come from the germline V gene. The CDR3 consists of 16 residues. Trimming shortened V by 2 bases and J by 0 bases, and 8 bases separated the two germline ends.

This clonotype has at least ten counts. The rearrangement links TRBV20-1 to TRBJ2-7, with 11 bases matching TRBD2. V dropped 0 bases and J dropped 5; count of bases not matched to a gene: 12. This CDR3 contains 17 residues. The germline gives CDR1 DFQATT, CDR2 SNEGSKA (reference sequence). This chain's CDR3 is CSAREVGRLAGSDEQYF. CDR3 sequence (DNA): TGCAGTGCTAGAGAAGTCGGGAGACTAGCGGGATCTGACGAGCAGTACTTC.

Ten or more counts support this clonotype. V and J are TRBV3-1 and TRBJ2-1; D remains unclear. The CDR3 runs to 12 residues. V was clipped by 2 bases and J by 11 bases, with 10 bases between them. Looked up from germline, CDR1 is LGHDT and CDR2 is YNNKEL (reference sequence). The CDR3, as DNA: TGTGCCAGCAGCCAACTACAGAGGAAGCAGTTCTTC. Amino acids: CASSQLQRKQFF.

CDR3 sequence reads: CSVEVPGSSYEQYF. The CDR3 DNA sequence: TGCAGCGTTGAAGTTCCCGGGAGCTCCTACGAGCAGTACTTC. The chain joins TRBV29-1 to TRBJ2-7, with TRBD2 as a possible D gene (6 bases). The CDR3 loop spans 14 amino acids. The germline V and J ends were trimmed by 1 base and 0 bases, with 10 bases remaining between them. The germline gives CDR1 SQVTM, CDR2 ANQGSEA.

This clonotype occurred many times. The chain has TRBV9 and TRBJ2-2; no reliable D call. The germline V gene encodes CDR1 SGDLS and CDR2 YYNGEE. The CDR3 length is 16 residues. V dropped 2 bases and J dropped 0 bases, with 11 bases sitting between them. The CDR3: CASSVAAVTNTGELFF. The CDR3 DNA sequence: TGTGCCAGCAGCGTCGCGGCCGTCACGAACACCGGGGAGCTGTTTTTT. Full variable domain (rest looked up from reference TRBV9 and TRBJ2-2): DSGVTQTPKHLITATGQRVTLRCSPRSGDLSVYWYQQSLDQGLQFLIQYYNGEERAKGNILERFSAQQFPDLHSELNLSSLELGDSALYFCASSVAAVTNTGELFFGEGSRLTVL.

At least ten counts were recorded for this clonotype. The chain uses TRBV5-1 and TRBJ2-7; the D gene is possibly TRBD2 (6 bases). This CDR3 has 13 amino acids. Germline assignment: CDR1 SGHRS and CDR2 YFSETQ. The CDR3 spells CAHFCGRTYEQYF. The CDR3 DNA is TGCGCTCACTTTTGTGGGAGGACCTACGAGCAGTACTTC.

There are many counts of this clonotype. The J gene is TRBJ1-2, the V gene TRBV12-3 or TRBV12-4; unclear D gene. This CDR3 spans 15 amino acids. Trimming took off 1 base at V and 4 bases at J, with 13 bases between the two ends. CDR3 DNA: TGTGCCAGCAGTTTAGGTCCTAACCCCTCCTATGGCTACACCTTC. This codes for CASSLGPNPSYGYTF.

This clonotype showed up many times. The CDR3 reads CASIYDYGRGQREDYNEQFF. DNA of the CDR3: TGTGCCAGCATCTATGACTACGGCAGGGGTCAGCGGGAGGACTACAATGAGCAGTTCTTC. The chain combines TRBV12-3 or TRBV12-4 with TRBJ2-1, with TRBD2 matching over 9 bases. The CDR3 extends over 20 amino acids. After removal of 7 bases from V and 3 bases from J, the junction contained 22 bases not matched to a gene.

This clonotype was found many times. The junction departs from the called germline gene at one end, perhaps through a read error. This chain joins TRBV7-9 and TRBJ2-1, with 11 bases that match TRBD2. This CDR3 has 12 residues. Germline values: CDR1 SEHNR, CDR2 FQNEAQ (reference sequence). The CDR3: CASSSGTSGRLF. Here the CDR3 DNA reads TGTGCCAGCAGCTCCGGGACTAGCGGCCGGCTCTTC.

The genes are TRBV6-1 and TRBJ2-7; weak D call: TRBD1 (5 bases). Germline V gives CDR1 MNHNS, CDR2 SASEGT. V was pared by 7 bases and J by 1 base, with 17 bases between. The CDR3 loop spans 15 amino acids. The chain's CDR3 is CASTLSPTGSYEQYF. In nucleotides, the CDR3 is TGTGCCAGCACCTTATCCCCCACAGGATCCTACGAGCAGTACTTC.

At least ten counts were recorded for this clonotype. The chain recombines TRBV11-2 with TRBJ1-2, with D maybe TRBD1 (5 bases). The V gene lost 3 bases and the J gene lost 8 bases, with 19 bases spanning the gap. The CDR3 has 15 amino acids. CDR1 is SGHAT and CDR2 is FQNNGV in the germline V gene. The CDR3 protein is CASSLVAGLFDGYTF. In DNA, the CDR3 is TGTGCCAGCAGCTTGGTGGCAGGGCTATTCGACGGCTACACCTTC. The variable domain in full, with the rest retrieved from reference TRBV11-2 and TRBJ1-2, is EAGVAQSPRYKIIEKRQSVAFWCNPISGHATLYWYQQILGQGPKLLIQFQNNGVVDDSQLPKDRFSAERLKGVDSTLKIQPAKLEDSAVYLCASSLVAGLFDGYTFGSGTRLTVV.

The table lists this clonotype with many counts. The rearrangement uses TRBV7-9 and TRBJ2-2; no firm D call. The CDR3 consists of 12 residues. V shed 5 bases and J shed 6 bases, with 7 bases lying between them. Germline lookup yields CDR1 SEHNR and CDR2 FQNEAQ (reference sequence). The DNA of the CDR3 is TGTGCCAGCAGCCTCCAGTCCGGGGAGCTGTTTTTT. Translating it yields CASSLQSGELFF.

Comments on this clonotype: A read error is possible here, since a much larger clone lies one base away. In this CDR3 the conserved last residue, phenylalanine or tryptophan, is missing, so a read error is likely. The chain joins TRBV27 to TRBJ2-7, with TRBD1 matching over 7 bases. There are 14 residues in the CDR3. J was trimmed by 3 bases and V by 2 bases; bases with no gene match: 4. From germline, CDR1 is MNHEY and CDR2 SMNVEV (reference sequence). The CDR3 coding sequence is TGTGCCAGCAGTTTAAAGACAGGGCTCTACGAGCAGTACTCC. Translated, it gives CASSLKTGLYEQYS.

This sequence joins TRBV20-1 and TRBJ2-1, with D perhaps matching TRBD2 (6 bases). The CDR3 totals 16 residues. The ends were cut back, 0 bases at V and 2 bases at J, with 14 bases in the middle. The germline V gene encodes CDR1 DFQATT and CDR2 SNEGSKA (reference sequence). CDR3 DNA sequence: TGCAGTGCTAGAGAACAGGCGGGATTCACCTACAATGAGCAGTTCTTC. It specifies CSAREQAGFTYNEQFF.

This clonotype showed up many times. The V gene is TRBV6-5, the J gene TRBJ2-5; 7 bases line up with TRBD2. The junction had 2 bases not matched to a gene; V was cut back by 2 bases and J by 2 bases. Germline assignment: CDR1 MNHEY and CDR2 SVGAGI. CDR3 size: 14 residues. The CDR3 DNA reads TGTGCCAGCAGTTACGAGCGGGGACAAGAGACCCAGTACTTC. Encoded protein: CASSYERGQETQYF.

The chain employs TRBV30 and TRBJ2-1, with 8 nucleotides matching TRBD1. CDR3 size: 15 residues. The J segment lost 7 bases and the V segment lost 3 bases, leaving 11 bases of the junction unmatched. Germline values: CDR1 GTSNPN, CDR2 SVGIG (reference sequence). This chain's CDR3 is CAWSEGQGRVNEQFF. CDR3 DNA: TGTGCCTGGAGCGAAGGACAGGGAAGGGTGAATGAGCAGTTCTTC.

This clonotype turned up a few times. J is TRBJ2-1 and V is TRBV6-5; TRBD2 matches at 7 bases. Germline V gives CDR1 MNHEY, CDR2 SVGAGI. V lost 0 bases, J lost 4 bases, and 6 bases stayed unmatched. The CDR3 extends over 16 amino acids. CDR3 sequence reads: CASSYSRLAVYNEQFF. The CDR3 DNA reads as TGTGCCAGCAGTTACTCGCGGCTAGCGGTTTACAATGAGCAGTTCTTC.

V is TRBV4-1 and J is TRBJ1-2, with TRBD1 as a possible D gene (6 bases). V was shortened by 7 bases and J by 6 bases, with 24 bases between the two germline ends. The V gene's germline CDR1 is MGHRA and CDR2 YSYEKL. CDR3 length equals 16 residues. In nucleotides, the CDR3 is TGCGCCAGCACCAAAATGGGGGGCGGGCGGTTAAATGGCTACACCTTC. Translation gives CASTKMGGGRLNGYTF.

The chain combines TRBV20-1 with TRBJ2-1; 8 bases are a match to TRBD2. Germline assignment: CDR1 DFQATT and CDR2 SNEGSKA (reference sequence). V shed 3 bases, J shed 7 bases, and the junction held 8 bases outside the gene matches. The CDR3 spans 14 residues. This CDR3 reads CSASGGLGVNEQFF. CDR3 sequence (DNA): TGCAGTGCTAGTGGGGGACTAGGGGTGAATGAGCAGTTCTTC.

This clonotype was picked up a small number of times. The V call is TRBV4-1, the J call TRBJ1-3; D not resolved. Trimming took 1 base from V and 2 from J, leaving 12 bases between them. The CDR3 contains 16 residues. CDR1 and CDR2 from the germline V gene are MGHRA and YSYEKL. CDR3 bases: TGCGCCAGCAGCCAAGTGGGCAAAAGAACTGGAAACACCATATATTTT. This gives the protein CASSQVGKRTGNTIYF.

CDR3 bases: TGCGCCAGCAGCGCGGGACCTAACTCTGGGGCCAACGTCCTGACTTTC. Protein: CASSAGPNSGANVLTF. The V call is TRBV5-1, the J call TRBJ2-6, with a possible D match to TRBD2 (6 bases). CDR1 and CDR2 from the germline V gene are SGHRS and YFSETQ. V lost 4 bases and J lost 0, with 11 bases in between. This CDR3 is built from 16 residues.

This clonotype has only a few counts. This sequence joins TRBV4-1 and TRBJ1-1; possibly TRBD1 for D (6 bases). Trimming cost V 6 bases and J 6 bases, with 20 bases left between them. CDR1 is MGHRA, CDR2 YSYEKL, per germline. This CDR3 contains 15 residues. The CDR3 region is CASSYPVGGLSEAFF. The CDR3 nucleotides read TGCGCCAGCAGTTACCCTGTCGGGGGGCTCTCTGAAGCTTTCTTT.

Turning to this clonotype: Just one base apart from a much larger clone, this may be a read error. The CDR3 nucleotides are TGCGCCAGCAGCTTGGTCCCCGGGCAAGATGTCAATGAGCAGTACTTC. Its protein product is CASSLVPGQDVNEQYF. The chain combines TRBV5-1 with TRBJ2-7; no clear D. The V and J ends lost 0 bases and 7 bases respectively, with 20 bases between them. CDR1 and CDR2 from the germline V gene are SGHRS and YFSETQ. The CDR3 length is 16 residues.

The J gene is TRBJ2-1, the V gene TRBV12-3 or TRBV12-4; tentatively, D is TRBD2 (6 bases). The CDR3 consists of 15 residues. With 6 bases removed from V and 1 base from J, the gap between germline ends came to 13 bases. The CDR3 DNA is TGTGCCAGCAGACCGACTGGAGGGTCCTACAATGAGCAGTTCTTC. This sequence encodes CASRPTGGSYNEQFF.